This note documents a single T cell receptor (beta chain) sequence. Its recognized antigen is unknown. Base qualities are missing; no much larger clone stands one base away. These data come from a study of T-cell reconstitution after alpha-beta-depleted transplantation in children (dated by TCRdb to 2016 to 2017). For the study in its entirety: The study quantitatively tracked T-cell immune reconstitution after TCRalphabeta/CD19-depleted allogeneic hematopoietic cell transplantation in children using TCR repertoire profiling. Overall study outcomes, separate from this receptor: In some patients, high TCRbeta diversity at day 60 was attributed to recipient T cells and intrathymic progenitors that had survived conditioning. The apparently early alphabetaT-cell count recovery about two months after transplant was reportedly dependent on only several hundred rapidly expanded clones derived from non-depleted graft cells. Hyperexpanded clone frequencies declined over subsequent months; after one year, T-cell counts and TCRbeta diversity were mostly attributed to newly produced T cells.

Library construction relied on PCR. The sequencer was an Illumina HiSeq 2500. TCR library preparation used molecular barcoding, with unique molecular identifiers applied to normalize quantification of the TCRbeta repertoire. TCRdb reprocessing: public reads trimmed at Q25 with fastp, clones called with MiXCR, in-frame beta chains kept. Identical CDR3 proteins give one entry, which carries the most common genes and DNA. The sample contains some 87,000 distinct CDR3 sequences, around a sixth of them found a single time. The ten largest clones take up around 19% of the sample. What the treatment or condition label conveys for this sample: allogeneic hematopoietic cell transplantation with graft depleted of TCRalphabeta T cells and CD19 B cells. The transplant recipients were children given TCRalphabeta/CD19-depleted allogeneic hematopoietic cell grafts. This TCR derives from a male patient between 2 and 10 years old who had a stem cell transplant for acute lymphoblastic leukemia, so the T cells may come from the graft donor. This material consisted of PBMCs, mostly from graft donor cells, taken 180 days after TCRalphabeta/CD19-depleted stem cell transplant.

CDR3 protein: CASSLDATIRYEQYF. The nucleotides read TGTGCCAGCAGCCTCGACGCAACAATCAGATACGAGCAGTACTTC. The receptor chain draws on TRBV7-9 and TRBJ2-7; the D segment cannot be called with confidence. V and J lose 5 bases and 4 bases, and a span of 18 bases separates them. The germline V gene encodes CDR1 SEHNR and CDR2 FQNEAQ (reference sequence). There are 15 amino acids in the CDR3, from cysteine to phenylalanine inclusive. Only the CDR3 portion is preserved as DNA: 45 bases, with reading frame beginning at the first base.